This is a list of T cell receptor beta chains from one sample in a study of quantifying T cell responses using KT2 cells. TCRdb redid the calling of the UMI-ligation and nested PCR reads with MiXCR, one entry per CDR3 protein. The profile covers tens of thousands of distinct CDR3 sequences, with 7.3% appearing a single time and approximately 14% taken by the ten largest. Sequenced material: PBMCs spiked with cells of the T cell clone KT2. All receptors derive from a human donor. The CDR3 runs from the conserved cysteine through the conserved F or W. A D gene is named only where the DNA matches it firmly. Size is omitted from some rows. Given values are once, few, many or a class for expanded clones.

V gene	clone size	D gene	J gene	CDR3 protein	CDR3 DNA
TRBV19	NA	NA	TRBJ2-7	CASSVGDSGHEQYF	TGTGCCAGTAGTGTAGGGGACTCAGGCCACGAGCAGTACTTC
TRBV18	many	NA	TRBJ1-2	CASSPRERDGYTF	TGTGCCAGCTCACCACGAGAGCGGGATGGCTACACCTTC
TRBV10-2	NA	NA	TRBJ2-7	CASGRWDYEQYF	TGCGCCAGCGGCAGGTGGGACTACGAGCAGTACTTC
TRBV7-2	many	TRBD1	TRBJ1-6	CASTVDRGRSPLHF	TGTGCCAGCACCGTGGACAGGGGGCGATCACCCCTCCACTTT
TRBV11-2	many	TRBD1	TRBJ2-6	CASSRQGTPRSGANVLTF	TGTGCCAGCAGCCGACAGGGTACTCCCCGATCTGGGGCCAACGTCCTGACTTTC
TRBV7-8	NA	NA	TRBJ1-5	CASSLEQRDQPQHF	TGTGCCAGCAGCTTAGAACAGAGGGATCAGCCCCAGCATTTT
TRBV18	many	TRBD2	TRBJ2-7	CASSPAGGGTYEQYF	TGTGCCAGCTCACCAGCGGGAGGGGGCACCTACGAGCAGTACTTC
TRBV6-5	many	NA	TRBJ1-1	CASSYMQSGTEAFF	TGTGCCAGCAGTTACATGCAGTCCGGCACTGAAGCTTTCTTT
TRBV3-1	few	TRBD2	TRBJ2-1	CASSPGLAGGQLYYNEQFF	TGTGCCAGCAGCCCAGGACTAGCGGGGGGCCAACTCTACTACAATGAGCAGTTCTTC
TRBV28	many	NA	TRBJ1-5	CASSPGVGQPQHF	TGTGCCAGCAGTCCAGGCGTGGGACAGCCCCAGCATTTT
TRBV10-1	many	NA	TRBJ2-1	CASSESGTHVREQFF	TGCGCCAGCAGTGAGTCAGGGACCCACGTCCGTGAGCAGTTCTTC
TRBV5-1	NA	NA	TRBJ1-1	CASSLPGHKNTEAFF	TGCGCCAGCAGCTTGCCGGGACACAAGAACACTGAAGCTTTCTTT
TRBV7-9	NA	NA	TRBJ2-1	CASSLRGGSYNEQFF	TGTGCCAGCAGCTTAAGGGGCGGCTCCTACAATGAGCAGTTCTTC
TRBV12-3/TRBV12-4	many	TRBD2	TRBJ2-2	CASSLPAGENTGELFF	TGTGCCAGCAGTTTACCGGCGGGAGAAAACACCGGGGAGCTGTTTTTT
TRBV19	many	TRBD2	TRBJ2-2	CASSIGLAVNTGELFF	TGTGCCAGTAGTATAGGACTAGCGGTGAACACCGGGGAGCTGTTTTTT
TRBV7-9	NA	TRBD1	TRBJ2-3	CASSLGQGTDTQYF	TGTGCCAGCAGCTTAGGACAGGGGACAGATACGCAGTATTTT
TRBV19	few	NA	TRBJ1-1	CAIRQRLNTEAFF	TGTGCCATAAGACAGCGATTGAACACTGAAGCTTTCTTT
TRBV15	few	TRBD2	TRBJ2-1	CATSSLAGVTYNEQFF	TGTGCCACCAGCTCCCTAGCGGGAGTCACCTACAATGAGCAGTTCTTC
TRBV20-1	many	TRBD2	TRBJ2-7	CSGTSGRGEQYF	TGCAGTGGGACTAGCGGGAGGGGAGAGCAGTACTTC
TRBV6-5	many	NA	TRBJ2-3	CASKGSSDTQYF	TGTGCCAGCAAAGGTAGCTCTGATACGCAGTATTTT
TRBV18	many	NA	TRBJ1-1	CASSPPVDLSGENTEAFF	TGTGCCAGCTCACCACCGGTGGACTTATCCGGGGAGAACACTGAAGCTTTCTTT
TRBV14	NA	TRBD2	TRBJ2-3	CASSHLAGGRSGTDTQYF	TGTGCCAGCAGCCACCTAGCGGGAGGAAGGAGTGGCACAGATACGCAGTATTTT
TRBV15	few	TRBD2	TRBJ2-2	CATTREGNTGELFF	TGTGCCACAACGCGGGAGGGCAATACCGGGGAGCTGTTTTTT
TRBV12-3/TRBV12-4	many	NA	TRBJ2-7	CASSRGRLFAGSYEQYF	TGTGCCAGCAGTCGGGGTAGACTTTTTGCCGGGTCCTACGAGCAGTACTTC
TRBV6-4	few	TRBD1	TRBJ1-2	CASKGGDYGYTF	TGTGCCAGCAAAGGGGGCGACTATGGCTACACCTTC
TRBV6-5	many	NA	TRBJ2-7	CASSSQGYEQYF	TGTGCCAGCAGTTCCCAGGGTTACGAGCAGTACTTC
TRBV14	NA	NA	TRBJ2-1	CASSLGANEQFF	TGTGCCAGCAGCCTGGGGGCTAATGAGCAGTTCTTC
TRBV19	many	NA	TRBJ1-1	CASSISIGEAFF	TGTGCCAGTAGTATAAGTATTGGTGAAGCTTTCTTT
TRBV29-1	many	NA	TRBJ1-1	CSVGGWGEAFF	TGCAGCGTGGGGGGTTGGGGTGAAGCTTTCTTT
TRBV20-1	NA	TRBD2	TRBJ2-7	CSATSSGWDEQYF	TGCAGTGCAACCTCTAGCGGTTGGGACGAGCAGTACTTC
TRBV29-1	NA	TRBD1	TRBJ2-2	CSALTGVNTGELFF	TGCAGCGCTCTGACAGGGGTGAACACCGGGGAGCTGTTTTTT
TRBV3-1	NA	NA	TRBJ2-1	CASSTHFGVNEQFF	TGTGCCAGCAGCACCCACTTTGGGGTCAATGAGCAGTTCTTC
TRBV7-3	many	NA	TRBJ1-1	CASSQRGGGSNTEAFF	TGTGCCAGCAGCCAAAGGGGGGGGGGATCGAACACTGAAGCTTTCTTT
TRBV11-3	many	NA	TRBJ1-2	CASSPGYRNYGYTF	TGTGCCAGCAGCCCCGGCTACAGGAACTATGGCTACACCTTC
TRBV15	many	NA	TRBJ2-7	CATSRDLRVSPYEQYF	TGTGCCACCAGCAGAGATCTTAGAGTCAGTCCCTACGAGCAGTACTTC
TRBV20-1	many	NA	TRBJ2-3	CSAFAGGWGTDTQYF	TGCAGTGCCTTCGCAGGCGGGTGGGGCACAGATACGCAGTATTTT
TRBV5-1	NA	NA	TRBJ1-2	CASSLDGFNYGYTF	TGCGCCAGCAGCTTGGACGGGTTTAACTATGGCTACACCTTC
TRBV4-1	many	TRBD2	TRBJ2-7	CASSQGLRTSGSYEQYF	TGCGCCAGCAGCCAAGGACTCCGGACTAGCGGTTCCTACGAGCAGTACTTC
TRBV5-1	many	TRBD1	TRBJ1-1	CASSLDGTGVLNTEAFF	TGCGCCAGCAGCTTGGACGGGACAGGGGTGCTGAACACTGAAGCTTTCTTT
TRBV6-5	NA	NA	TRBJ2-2	CASRGVSGELFF	TGTGCCTCCCGAGGGGTATCCGGGGAGCTGTTTTTT
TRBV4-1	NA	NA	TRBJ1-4	CASSPIYRDDYLPGEKLFF	TGCGCCAGCAGCCCCATTTATAGGGACGACTATCTTCCGGGTGAAAAACTGTTTTTT
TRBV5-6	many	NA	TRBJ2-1	CASSLAPSNEQFF	TGTGCCAGCAGCTTGGCCCCCAGCAATGAGCAGTTCTTC
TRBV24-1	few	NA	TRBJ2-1	CATSHSRGPGGSYNEQFF	TGTGCCACCAGTCACTCCCGGGGGCCGGGGGGCTCCTACAATGAGCAGTTCTTC
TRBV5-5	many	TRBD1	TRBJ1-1	CASRVWTGAVNTEAFF	TGTGCCAGCAGAGTGTGGACAGGAGCCGTGAACACTGAAGCTTTCTTT
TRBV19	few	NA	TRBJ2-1	CASSIIYQAGLYNEQFF	TGTGCCAGTAGTATTATCTACCAGGCGGGGCTGTACAATGAGCAGTTCTTC
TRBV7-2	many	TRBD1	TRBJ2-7	CASSLGDSGTYEQYF	TGTGCCAGCAGCTTAGGGGACAGCGGTACCTACGAGCAGTACTTC
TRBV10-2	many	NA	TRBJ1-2	CASIAKTTGTYGYTF	TGCGCCAGCATCGCCAAGACCACAGGGACCTATGGCTACACCTTC
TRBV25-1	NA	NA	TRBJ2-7	CASSGPFLRAQYF	TGTGCCAGCAGTGGCCCATTTCTTCGCGCTCAGTACTTC
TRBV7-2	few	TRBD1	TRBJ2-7	CASSSDRGPYEQYF	TGTGCCAGCAGCTCGGACAGGGGCCCCTACGAGCAGTACTTC
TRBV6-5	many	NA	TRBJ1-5	CASSYRSPGMRSNQPQHF	TGTGCCAGCAGTTACAGGTCCCCGGGGATGAGGAGCAATCAGCCCCAGCATTTT
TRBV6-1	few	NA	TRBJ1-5	CASSDGGSNQPQHF	TGTGCCAGCAGTGATGGGGGGAGCAATCAGCCCCAGCATTTT